The present entry profiles one T cell receptor beta chain with its context. Data came from immunoSEQ multiplex PCR; TCRdb stores just in-frame clones and leaves some out. The sample lists tens of thousands of clones, 92% seen once, with roughly 9% in the top ten. Germline CDR1 is LGHNT and CDR2 is FRNRAP. The CDR3 covers 17 residues. The trim removed 6 bases at V and 5 bases at J, leaving 17 bases unmatched. This specimen comes from a study of OX40 agonist ivuxolimab in advanced cancers. The chain uses TRBV12-5 and TRBJ1-2, with 8 bases that match TRBD1. Sequences were derived from CD4+ or CD8+ T cells sorted from blood, sampled in a trial of the OX40 agonist ivuxolimab. The sequence was obtained from an adult with an advanced solid tumor such as melanoma, head and neck, liver or kidney cancer. DNA for the CDR3: TGTGCTAGTGGCCCCAGGGCAAGGGCAGGGGGCGAATATGGCTACACCTTC. This translates into CASGPRARAGGEYGYTF.